A single sample is the source of the 27 T cell receptor beta chains below, sequenced in a study of cytomegalovirus exposure and HLA in healthy donors (dated by TCRdb to 2016 to 2017). The library was prepared using the immunoSEQ multiplex PCR assay. For the multiplex PCR, a mixture combining 60 forward primers for TCR Vbeta segments and 13 reverse primers for TCR Jbeta segments was used. Not all clones reach the TCRdb copy of this immuneACCESS table, which keeps in-frame sequences only. Checked studies attribute under half of the gap to unresolved V genes and leave the rest unexplained. The sample yields around 150,000 clones; about 80% were counted once. Over 8% of the sample lies in the top ten. The sequenced sample consisted of PBMCs. The receptors originated from a man aged 18-30 years in good health and CMV-seropositive.

The J gene is TRBJ1-5, the V gene TRBV23-1; unclear D gene. TRBV23-1 is noted as an ORF with a role that remains uncertain. CDR3 length: 13 amino acids. Deletions cut 5 bases from V and 2 bases from J, with 7 bases between. CDR3 loop: CASSTQGNQPQHF. In DNA, the CDR3 is TGCGCCAGCAGTACCCAGGGCAATCAGCCCCAGCATTTT.

This clone was found a few times. The chain joins TRBV11-2 to TRBJ1-4; no clear D gene. There are 13 residues in the CDR3. CDR1 and CDR2 (germline): SGHAT, FQNNGV. V lost 4 bases and J 2 bases, leaving 5 bases between the germline ends. The CDR3 loop reads CASSSRTNEKLFF. CDR3 coding DNA: TGTGCCAGCAGCTCACGGACTAATGAAAAACTGTTTTTT.

The gene calls are TRBV28 and TRBJ2-5, with TRBD2 identical over 10 bases. The CDR3 runs to 15 residues. Per the germline V gene, CDR1 is MDHEN and CDR2 is SYDVKM. J was trimmed by 5 bases and V by 6 bases; bases with no gene match: 9. CDR3 in DNA: TGTGCCAGCAGACCCAGTCGAGCGGGAGGGGAGACCCAGTACTTC. Its translation: CASRPSRAGGETQYF.

In DNA, the CDR3 is TGTGCCAGCAGCCTCTCCTATGATGAGCAGTTCTTC. Protein product: CASSLSYDEQFF. The J gene is TRBJ2-1, the V gene TRBV7-9; D is ambiguous. Trimming pared 5 bases from V and 8 bases from J, leaving 10 bases between. The CDR3 loop spans 12 amino acids. The V gene's germline CDR1 is SEHNR and CDR2 FQNEAQ (reference sequence).

V is TRBV5-1 and J is TRBJ1-1, with 7 bases lining up with TRBD1. The CDR3 contains 14 residues. From germline, CDR1 is SGHRS and CDR2 YFSETQ. Trimming at V came to 2 bases and at J to 4 bases, leaving 5 bases not matched to a gene. Here the CDR3 DNA reads TGCGCCAGCAGCTTAAACAGGGGTGCCACTGAAGCTTTCTTT. The encoded protein is CASSLNRGATEAFF.

There are a few counts of this clone. The chain is built from TRBV6-1 and TRBJ2-7; 11 bases match TRBD1. Germline V gives CDR1 MNHNS, CDR2 SASEGT. This CDR3 spans 15 amino acids. Trimming removed 2 bases from V and 3 bases from J; junction bases left unmatched: 3. CDR3 coding DNA: TGTGCCAGCAGTGAAACGGGGACAGGGGGCTACGAGCAGTACTTC. Its protein is CASSETGTGGYEQYF.

This clone was detected a few times. J is TRBJ2-1 and V is TRBV15; 8 nucleotides align to TRBD1. This CDR3 region has 13 residues. Germline V gene sequence: CDR1 LNHNV, CDR2 YYDKDF (reference sequence). Trimming removed 0 bases from V and 15 bases from J; junction bases left unmatched: 7. The CDR3: CATSRDRRTGSFF. The CDR3 bases are TGTGCCACCAGCAGAGATCGCCGGACAGGGTCGTTCTTC.

This clone is a singleton in its sample. J is TRBJ2-7 and V is TRBV7-2, with TRBD1 identical over 8 bases. CDR1 is SGHTA, CDR2 FQGNSA, per germline. With 5 bases clipped from V and 4 bases from J, the junction kept 7 bases outside the gene matches. The CDR3 has 14 amino acids. The CDR3 is CASSPDRVGYEQYF. The DNA of the CDR3 is TGTGCCAGCAGCCCGGACAGGGTGGGGTACGAGCAGTACTTC. Using reference TRBV7-2 and TRBJ2-7 for the parts outside the CDR3, the full variable domain is GAGVSQSPSNKVTEKGKDVELRCDPISGHTALYWYRQSLGQGLEFLIYFQGNSAPDKSGLPSDRFSAERTGGSVSTLTIQRTQQEDSAVYLCASSPDRVGYEQYFGPGTRLTVT.

This clone was counted a few times. The rearrangement joins TRBV18 to TRBJ2-7; D is possibly TRBD1 (6 bases). The CDR3 contains 13 residues. Germline CDR1 KGHSH, CDR2 LQKENI. Trimming stripped 3 bases from V and 6 bases from J, with 12 bases between. CDR3 coding DNA: TGTGCCAGCTCACCGAACTCAGGGGCCGAGCAGTACTTC. This sequence encodes CASSPNSGAEQYF.

The chain joins TRBV5-1 to TRBJ1-1, with 8 bases that match TRBD1. Germline lookup yields CDR1 SGHRS and CDR2 YFSETQ. Trimming at V came to 0 bases and at J to 4 bases, leaving 11 bases not matched to a gene. CDR3 size: 17 residues. This chain's CDR3 is CASSLGGTGLKGTEAFF. Written as DNA, the CDR3 is TGCGCCAGCAGCTTGGGCGGGACAGGACTTAAAGGCACTGAAGCTTTCTTT.

The sample holds one count of this clone. This chain connects TRBV5-4 to TRBJ2-1, with D possibly matching TRBD1 (6 bases). V was clipped by 4 bases and J by 0 bases, with 11 bases between them. CDR1 SGHNT and CDR2 YYREEE come from the germline V gene (reference sequence). CDR3 length equals 15 residues. CDR3 protein: CASSITGSSYNEQFF. CDR3 in DNA: TGTGCCAGCAGCATTACAGGGAGCTCCTACAATGAGCAGTTCTTC.

The CDR3 loop is CASRQLNTEAFF. In DNA form, the CDR3 reads TGTGCCAGCAGACAGCTAAACACTGAAGCTTTCTTT. The gene calls are TRBV6-1 and TRBJ1-1; D is ambiguous. The CDR3 consists of 12 residues. V lost 6 bases and J 2 bases, leaving 7 bases between the germline ends. Per germline, CDR1 MNHNS and CDR2 SASEGT.

This clone was picked up one time. The rearrangement joins TRBV27 to TRBJ2-1; a weak D match, TRBD2 (5 bases). V was cut by 7 bases and J by 10 bases, with 14 bases left in between. This CDR3 region has 12 residues. CDR1 and CDR2 from the germline V gene are MNHEY and SMNVEV (reference sequence). DNA of the CDR3: TGTGCCAGCACTGCGGGCCTCGGAGAGCAGTTCTTC. Residues: CASTAGLGEQFF.

The CDR3 bases are TGCGCCAGCAGCTTGATGGGGGCAAATAGCAATCAGCCCCAGCATTTT. Its protein product is CASSLMGANSNQPQHF. The genes are TRBV5-1 and TRBJ1-5; maybe TRBD1 (6 bases). The V and J ends lost 1 base and 0 bases respectively, with 11 bases between them. The CDR3 has 16 amino acids. The germline gives CDR1 SGHRS, CDR2 YFSETQ.

J is TRBJ2-6 and V is TRBV6-1; D remains unclear. CDR3 length: 15 residues. V gave up 6 bases and J gave up 0 bases, with 9 bases separating them. Germline V gives CDR1 MNHNS, CDR2 SASEGT. For the CDR3, the DNA is TGTGCCAGCAGCCCAAGTAGCTCTGGGGCCAACGTCCTGACTTTC. Amino acids: CASSPSSSGANVLTF.

The gene calls are TRBV30 and TRBJ2-1; 10 bases are shared with TRBD1. V was pared by 4 bases and J by 10 bases, with 10 bases of the junction left unmatched. This CDR3 is built from 14 residues. Germline CDR1 reads GTSNPN; CDR2 reads SVGIG (reference sequence). DNA of the CDR3: TGTGCCTGGAACGGCGACAGGGGGCGAGAGGAGCAGTTCTTC. The encoded protein is CAWNGDRGREEQFF. The variable domain in full, completed from reference TRBV30 and TRBJ2-1, reads SQTIHQWPATLVQPVGSPLSLECTVEGTSNPNLYWYRQAAGRGLQLLFYSVGIGQISSEVPQNLSASRPQDRQFILSSKKLLLSDSGFYLCAWNGDRGREEQFFGPGTRLTVL.

The rearrangement joins TRBV15 to TRBJ2-7, with D tentatively TRBD2 (6 bases). The CDR3 consists of 13 residues. Germline V gene lookup returns CDR1 LNHNV and CDR2 YYDKDF (reference sequence). Trimming shortened V by 0 bases and J by 6 bases, and 9 bases separated the two germline ends. CDR3 amino acids: CATSREAGPEQYF. In DNA, the CDR3 is TGTGCCACCAGCAGAGAGGCGGGACCCGAGCAGTACTTC.

This clone has a handful of counts. The chain employs TRBV2 and TRBJ2-5; possible D gene TRBD2, 5 bases. Germline CDR1 SNHLY, CDR2 FYNNEI. The V end was cut by 8 bases, the J end by 7 bases, with 14 bases between. This CDR3 is built from 12 residues. This chain's CDR3 is CASLAPLGTQYF. The CDR3, as DNA: TGTGCCAGCTTAGCGCCCCTCGGGACCCAGTACTTC.

V usage is TRBV27 and J usage is TRBJ1-5; D unresolved. Trimming shortened V by 4 bases and J by 0 bases, and 7 bases separated the two germline ends. The CDR3 length is 14 residues. From germline, CDR1 is MNHEY and CDR2 SMNVEV (reference sequence). CDR3 loop: CASSYGDSNQPQHF. CDR3 coding DNA: TGTGCCAGCAGTTACGGGGATAGCAATCAGCCCCAGCATTTT.

The genes are TRBV7-9 and TRBJ2-1; tentatively, D is TRBD1 (6 bases). Deletions cut 5 bases from V and 3 bases from J, with 17 bases between. CDR1 is SEHNR and CDR2 is FQNEAQ in the germline V gene (reference sequence). This CDR3 spans 16 amino acids. CDR3 loop: CASSLHSGHNYNEQFF. The CDR3 DNA is TGTGCCAGCAGCCTACATTCGGGACACAACTACAATGAGCAGTTCTTC.

This chain uses TRBV7-9 with TRBJ1-1; D is unresolved. Germline CDR1 is SEHNR and CDR2 is FQNEAQ (reference sequence). Trimming took off 5 bases at V and 7 bases at J, with 14 bases between the two ends. This CDR3 has 13 residues. Here the CDR3 DNA reads TGTGCCAGCAGCCCCGTTCCCGTCCGTGAAGCTTTCTTT. Translation gives CASSPVPVREAFF. The whole variable domain, filled in from reference TRBV7-9 and TRBJ1-1, reads DTGVSQNPRHKITKRGQNVTFRCDPISEHNRLYWYRQTLGQGPEFLTYFQNEAQLEKSRLLSDRFSAERPKGSFSTLEIQRTEQGDSAMYLCASSPVPVREAFFGQGTRLTVV.

The count of this clone is one. The gene calls are TRBV5-1 and TRBJ2-7; D possibly corresponds to TRBD2 (6 bases). Trimming cost V 4 bases and J 0 bases, with 11 bases left between them. This CDR3 is 14 amino acids long. Germline CDR1 and CDR2: SGHRS and YFSETQ. The CDR3 DNA sequence: TGCGCCAGCAGCCAGACGGGAGTCTCCTACGAGCAGTACTTC. It specifies CASSQTGVSYEQYF.

The genes are TRBV5-1 and TRBJ2-3; possible D gene TRBD2, 5 bases. CDR1 is SGHRS, CDR2 YFSETQ, per germline. Trimming shortened V by 0 bases and J by 1 base, and 12 bases separated the two germline ends. This CDR3 is built from 16 residues. The CDR3 DNA is TGCGCCAGCAGCTTGGGGGGAGCCCCGGGCACAGATACGCAGTATTTT. Protein product: CASSLGGAPGTDTQYF.

The chain carries TRBV20-1 and TRBJ2-5; TRBD1 agrees at 8 bases. The tail of the sequence fits TRBJ2-7 better, so the J call may be wrong. Germline V gene data show CDR1 as DFQATT and CDR2 as SNEGSKA (reference sequence). This CDR3 is 11 amino acids long. CDR3 loop: CSAETGDEQYF. Here the CDR3 DNA reads TGCAGTGCCGAGACAGGGGACGAGCAGTACTTC.

This sequence joins TRBV19 and TRBJ1-1; D not certain. The CDR3 contains 12 residues. V dropped 3 bases and J dropped 8 bases, with 10 bases sitting between them. Germline-derived CDR1 and CDR2 are LNHDA and SQIVND (reference sequence). CDR3 in amino acids: CASSIGFSEAFF. In DNA, the CDR3 is TGTGCCAGTAGTATTGGCTTTTCCGAAGCTTTCTTT.

The chain links TRBV5-6 to TRBJ1-2; D may be TRBD1 (5 bases). Trimming took 4 bases from V and 3 from J, leaving 16 bases between them. The CDR3 spans 15 residues. Germline CDR1 SGHDT, CDR2 YYEEEE. This chain's CDR3 is CASSRGRRGDYGYTF. The CDR3 DNA reads as TGTGCCAGCAGCCGGGGGAGGCGGGGGGACTATGGCTACACCTTC. The full variable domain, with the rest looked up from reference TRBV5-6 and TRBJ1-2, is DAGVTQSPTHLIKTRGQQVTLRCSPKSGHDTVSWYQQALGQGPQFIFQYYEEEERQRGNFPDRFSGHQFPNYSSELNVNALLLGDSALYLCASSRGRRGDYGYTFGSGTRLTVV.

This chain joins TRBV15 and TRBJ1-2; 7 nucleotides match TRBD1. After removal of 8 bases from V and 6 bases from J, the junction contained 9 bases not matched to a gene. This CDR3 comprises 13 residues. CDR1 and CDR2 from the germline V gene are LNHNV and YYDKDF (reference sequence). CDR3 nucleotides: TGTGCCACCGCTAATACAGGGGTGGATGGCTACACCTTC. This translates into CATANTGVDGYTF.